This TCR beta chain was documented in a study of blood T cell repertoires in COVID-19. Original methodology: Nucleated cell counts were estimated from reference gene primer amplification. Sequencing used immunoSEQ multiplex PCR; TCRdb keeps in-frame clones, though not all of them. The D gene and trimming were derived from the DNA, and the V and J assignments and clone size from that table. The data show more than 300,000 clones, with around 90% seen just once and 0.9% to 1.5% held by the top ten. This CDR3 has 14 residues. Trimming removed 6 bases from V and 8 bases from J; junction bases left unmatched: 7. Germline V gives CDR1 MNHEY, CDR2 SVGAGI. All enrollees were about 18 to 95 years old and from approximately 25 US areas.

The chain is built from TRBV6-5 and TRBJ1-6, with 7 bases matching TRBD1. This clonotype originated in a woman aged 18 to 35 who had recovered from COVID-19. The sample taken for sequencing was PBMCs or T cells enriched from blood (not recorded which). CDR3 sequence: CASRPGQRYSPLHF. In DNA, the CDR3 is TGTGCCAGCAGACCGGGACAGAGGTATTCACCCCTCCACTTT.